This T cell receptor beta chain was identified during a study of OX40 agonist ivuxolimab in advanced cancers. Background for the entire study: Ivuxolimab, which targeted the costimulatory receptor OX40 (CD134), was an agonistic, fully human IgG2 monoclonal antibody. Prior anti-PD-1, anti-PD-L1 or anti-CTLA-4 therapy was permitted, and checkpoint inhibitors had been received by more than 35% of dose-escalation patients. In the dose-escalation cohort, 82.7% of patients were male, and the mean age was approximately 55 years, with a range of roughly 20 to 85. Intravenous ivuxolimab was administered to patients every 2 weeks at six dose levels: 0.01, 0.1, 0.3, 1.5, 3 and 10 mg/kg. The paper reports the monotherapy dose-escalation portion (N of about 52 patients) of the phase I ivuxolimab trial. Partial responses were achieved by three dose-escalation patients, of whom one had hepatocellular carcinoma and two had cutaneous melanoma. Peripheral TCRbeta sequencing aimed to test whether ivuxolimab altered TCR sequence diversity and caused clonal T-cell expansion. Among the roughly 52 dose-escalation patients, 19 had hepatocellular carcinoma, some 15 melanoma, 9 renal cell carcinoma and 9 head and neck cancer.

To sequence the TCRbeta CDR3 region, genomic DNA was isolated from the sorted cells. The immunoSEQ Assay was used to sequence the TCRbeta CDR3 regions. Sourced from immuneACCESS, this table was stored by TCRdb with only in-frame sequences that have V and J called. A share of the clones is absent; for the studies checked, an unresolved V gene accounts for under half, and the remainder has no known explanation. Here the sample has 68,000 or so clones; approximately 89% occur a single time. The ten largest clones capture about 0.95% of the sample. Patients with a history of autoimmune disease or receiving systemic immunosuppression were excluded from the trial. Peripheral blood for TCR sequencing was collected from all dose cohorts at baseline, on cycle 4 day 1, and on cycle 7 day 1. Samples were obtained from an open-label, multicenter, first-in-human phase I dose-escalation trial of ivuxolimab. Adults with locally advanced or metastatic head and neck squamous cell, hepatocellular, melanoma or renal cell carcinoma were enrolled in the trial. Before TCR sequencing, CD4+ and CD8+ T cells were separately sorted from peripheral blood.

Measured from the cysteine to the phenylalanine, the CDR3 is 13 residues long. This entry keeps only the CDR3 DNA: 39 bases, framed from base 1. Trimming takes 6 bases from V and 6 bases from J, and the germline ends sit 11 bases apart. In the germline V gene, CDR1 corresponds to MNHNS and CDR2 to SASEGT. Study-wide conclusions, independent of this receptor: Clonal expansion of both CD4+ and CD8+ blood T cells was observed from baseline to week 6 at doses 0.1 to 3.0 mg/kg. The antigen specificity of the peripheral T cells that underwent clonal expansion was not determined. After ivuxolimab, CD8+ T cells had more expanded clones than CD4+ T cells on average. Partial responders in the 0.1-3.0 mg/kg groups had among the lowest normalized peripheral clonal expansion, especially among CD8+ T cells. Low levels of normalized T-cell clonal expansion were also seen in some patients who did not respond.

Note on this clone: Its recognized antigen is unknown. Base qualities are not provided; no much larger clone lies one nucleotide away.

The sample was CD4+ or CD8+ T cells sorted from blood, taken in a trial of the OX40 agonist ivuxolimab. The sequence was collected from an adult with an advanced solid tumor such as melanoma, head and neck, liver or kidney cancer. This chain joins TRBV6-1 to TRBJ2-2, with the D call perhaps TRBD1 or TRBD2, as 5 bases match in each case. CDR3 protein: CASRDSGPGELFF. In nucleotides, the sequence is TGTGCCAGCAGGGACTCGGGGCCCGGGGAGCTGTTTTTT.